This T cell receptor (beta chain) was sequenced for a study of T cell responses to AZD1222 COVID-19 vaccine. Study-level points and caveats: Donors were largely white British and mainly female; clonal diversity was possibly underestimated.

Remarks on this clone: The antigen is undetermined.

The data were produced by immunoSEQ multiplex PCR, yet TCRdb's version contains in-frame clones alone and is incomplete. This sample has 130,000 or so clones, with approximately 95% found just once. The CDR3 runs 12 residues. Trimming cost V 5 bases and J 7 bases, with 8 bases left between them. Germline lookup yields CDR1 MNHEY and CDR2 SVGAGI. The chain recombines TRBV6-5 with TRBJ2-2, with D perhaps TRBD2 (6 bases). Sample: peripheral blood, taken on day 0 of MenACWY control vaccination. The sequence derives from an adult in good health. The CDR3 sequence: CASSRGLGELFF. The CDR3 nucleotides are TGTGCCAGCAGTCGGGGACTCGGGGAGCTGTTTTTT.